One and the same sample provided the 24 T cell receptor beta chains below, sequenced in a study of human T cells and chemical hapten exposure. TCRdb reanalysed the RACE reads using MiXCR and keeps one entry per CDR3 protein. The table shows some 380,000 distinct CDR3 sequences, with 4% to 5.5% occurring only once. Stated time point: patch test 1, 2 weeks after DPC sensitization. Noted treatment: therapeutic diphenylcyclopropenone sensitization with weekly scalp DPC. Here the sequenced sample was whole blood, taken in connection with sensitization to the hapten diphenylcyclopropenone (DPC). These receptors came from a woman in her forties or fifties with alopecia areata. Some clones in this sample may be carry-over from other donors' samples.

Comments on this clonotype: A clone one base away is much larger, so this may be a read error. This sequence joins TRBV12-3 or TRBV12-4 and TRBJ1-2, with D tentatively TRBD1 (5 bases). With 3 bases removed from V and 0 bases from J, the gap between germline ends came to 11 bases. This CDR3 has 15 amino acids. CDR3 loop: CASSFGDGSNYGYTF. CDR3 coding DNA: TGTGCCAGCAGTTTTGGGGACGGATCTAACTATGGCTACACCTTC.

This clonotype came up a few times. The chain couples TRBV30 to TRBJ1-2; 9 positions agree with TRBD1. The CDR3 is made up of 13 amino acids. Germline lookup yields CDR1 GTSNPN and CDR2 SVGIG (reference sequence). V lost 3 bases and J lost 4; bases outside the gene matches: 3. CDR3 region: CAWRVDRGYGYTF. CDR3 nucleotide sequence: TGTGCCTGGAGGGTGGACAGGGGCTATGGCTACACCTTC.

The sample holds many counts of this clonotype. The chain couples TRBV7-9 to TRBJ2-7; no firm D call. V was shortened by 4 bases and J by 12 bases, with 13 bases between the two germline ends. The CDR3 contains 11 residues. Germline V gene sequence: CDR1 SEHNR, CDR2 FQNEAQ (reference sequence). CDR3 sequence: CASSSPERWYF. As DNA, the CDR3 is TGTGCCAGCAGCTCCCCGGAGCGTTGGTACTTC. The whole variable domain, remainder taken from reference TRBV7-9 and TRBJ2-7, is DTGVSQNPRHKITKRGQNVTFRCDPISEHNRLYWYRQTLGQGPEFLTYFQNEAQLEKSRLLSDRFSAERPKGSFSTLEIQRTEQGDSAMYLCASSSPERWYFGPGTRLTVT.

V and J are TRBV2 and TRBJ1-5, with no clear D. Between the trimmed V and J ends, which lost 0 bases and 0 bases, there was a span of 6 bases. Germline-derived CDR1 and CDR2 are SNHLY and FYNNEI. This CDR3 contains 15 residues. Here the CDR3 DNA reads TGTGCCAGCAGTGAAGCCTTCTATAGCAATCAGCCCCAGCATTTT. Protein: CASSEAFYSNQPQHF. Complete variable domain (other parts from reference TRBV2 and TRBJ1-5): EPEVTQTPSHQVTQMGQEVILRCVPISNHLYFYWYRQILGQKVEFLVSFYNNEISEKSEIFDDQFSVERPDGSNFTLKIRSTKLEDSAMYFCASSEAFYSNQPQHFGDGTRLSIL.

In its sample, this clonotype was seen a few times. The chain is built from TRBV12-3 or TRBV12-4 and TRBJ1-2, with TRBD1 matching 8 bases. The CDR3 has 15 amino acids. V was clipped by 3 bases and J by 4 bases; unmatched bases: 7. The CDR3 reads CASSFPGQGRYGYTF. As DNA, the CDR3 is TGTGCCAGCAGTTTCCCCGGACAGGGACGCTATGGCTACACCTTC.

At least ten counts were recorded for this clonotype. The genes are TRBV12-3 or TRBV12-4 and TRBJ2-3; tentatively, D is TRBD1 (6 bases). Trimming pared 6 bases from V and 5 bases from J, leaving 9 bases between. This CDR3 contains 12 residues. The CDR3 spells CASRSTGDTQYF. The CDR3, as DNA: TGTGCCAGCAGGTCGACAGGAGATACGCAGTATTTT.

For the CDR3, the DNA is TGCAGTGCGGGACAGGTTAGCTCCTACGAGCAGTACTTC. Amino acids: CSAGQVSSYEQYF. This rearrangement joins TRBV20-1 to TRBJ2-7; 8 bases are a match to TRBD1. With 6 bases clipped from V and 0 bases from J, the junction kept 4 bases outside the gene matches. The germline CDR1 and CDR2 sequences are DFQATT and SNEGSKA (reference sequence). The CDR3 totals 13 residues.

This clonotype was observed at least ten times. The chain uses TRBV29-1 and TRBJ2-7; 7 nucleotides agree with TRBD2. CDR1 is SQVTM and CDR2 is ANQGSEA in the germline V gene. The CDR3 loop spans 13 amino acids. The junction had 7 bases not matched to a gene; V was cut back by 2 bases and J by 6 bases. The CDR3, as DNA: TGCAGCGTTGAACGGTGGGAGGGAAGCGAGCAGTACTTC. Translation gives CSVERWEGSEQYF.

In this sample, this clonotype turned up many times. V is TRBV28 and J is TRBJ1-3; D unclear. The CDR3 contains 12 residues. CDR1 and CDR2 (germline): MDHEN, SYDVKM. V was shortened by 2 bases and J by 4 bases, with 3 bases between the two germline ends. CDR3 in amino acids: CASSLRGNTIYF. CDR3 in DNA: TGTGCCAGCAGTTTAAGAGGAAACACCATATATTTT.

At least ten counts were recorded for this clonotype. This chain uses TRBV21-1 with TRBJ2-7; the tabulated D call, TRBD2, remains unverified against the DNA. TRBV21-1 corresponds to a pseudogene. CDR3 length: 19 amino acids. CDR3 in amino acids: CASSKFGDCDGLASVEQYF. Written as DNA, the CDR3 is TGTGCCAGCAGCAAATTTGGGGACTGCGATGGACTAGCGAGTGTCGAGCAGTACTTC.

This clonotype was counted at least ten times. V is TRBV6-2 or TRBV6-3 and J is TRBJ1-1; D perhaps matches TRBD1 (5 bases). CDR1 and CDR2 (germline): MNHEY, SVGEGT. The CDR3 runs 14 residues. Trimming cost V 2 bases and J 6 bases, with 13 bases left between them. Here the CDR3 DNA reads TGTGCCAGCAGTTACAGGGGAGGATCGGCTGAAGCTTTCTTT. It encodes CASSYRGGSAEAFF.

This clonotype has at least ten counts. The CDR3 DNA is TGTGCCAGCTCTGAAAGGGGGCATCTCGATGAAAAACTGTTTTTT. Translated, it gives CASSERGHLDEKLFF. This chain connects TRBV28 to TRBJ1-4, with 7 nucleotides matching TRBD1. The CDR3 extends over 15 amino acids. Germline assignment: CDR1 MDHEN and CDR2 SYDVKM. After removal of 8 bases from V and 6 bases from J, the junction contained 12 bases not matched to a gene.

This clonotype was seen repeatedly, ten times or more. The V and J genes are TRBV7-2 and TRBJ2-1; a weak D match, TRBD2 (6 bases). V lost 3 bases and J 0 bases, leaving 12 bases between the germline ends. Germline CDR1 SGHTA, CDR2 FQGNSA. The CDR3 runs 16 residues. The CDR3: CASSFGRESSYNEQFF. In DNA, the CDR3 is TGTGCCAGCAGCTTTGGGCGGGAAAGCTCCTACAATGAGCAGTTCTTC.

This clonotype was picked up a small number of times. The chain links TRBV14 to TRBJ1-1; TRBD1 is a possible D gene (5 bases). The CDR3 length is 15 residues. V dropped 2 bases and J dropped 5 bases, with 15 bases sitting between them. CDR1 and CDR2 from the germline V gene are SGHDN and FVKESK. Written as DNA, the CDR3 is TGTGCCAGCAGCCAACCCCGGGGGGGTGGAACTGAAGCTTTCTTT. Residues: CASSQPRGGGTEAFF. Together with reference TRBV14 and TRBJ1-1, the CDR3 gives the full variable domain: EAGVTQFPSHSVIEKGQTVTLRCDPISGHDNLYWYRRVMGKEIKFLLHFVKESKQDESGMPNNRFLAERTGGTYSTLKVQPAELEDSGVYFCASSQPRGGGTEAFFGQGTRLTVV.

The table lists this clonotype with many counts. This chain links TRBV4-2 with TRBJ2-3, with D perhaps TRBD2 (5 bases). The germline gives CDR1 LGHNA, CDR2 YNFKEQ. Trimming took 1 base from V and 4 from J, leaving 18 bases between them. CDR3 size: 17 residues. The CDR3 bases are TGTGCCAGCAGCCAAGCCTTCCGAAACCGGGGTGCAGATACGCAGTATTTT. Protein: CASSQAFRNRGADTQYF.

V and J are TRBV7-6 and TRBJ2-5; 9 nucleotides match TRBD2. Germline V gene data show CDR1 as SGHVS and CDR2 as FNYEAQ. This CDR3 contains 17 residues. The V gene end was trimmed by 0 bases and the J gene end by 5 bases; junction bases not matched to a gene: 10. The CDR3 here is CASSLAPAGGPPETQYF. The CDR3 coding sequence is TGTGCCAGCAGCTTAGCGCCGGCGGGAGGGCCTCCGGAGACCCAGTACTTC.

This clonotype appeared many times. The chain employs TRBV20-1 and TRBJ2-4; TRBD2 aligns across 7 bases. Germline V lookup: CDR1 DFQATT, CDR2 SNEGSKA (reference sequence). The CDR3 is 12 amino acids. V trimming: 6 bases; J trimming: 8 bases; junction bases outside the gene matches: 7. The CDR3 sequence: CSAGASGDIQYF. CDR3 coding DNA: TGCAGTGCAGGAGCTAGCGGAGACATTCAGTACTTC.

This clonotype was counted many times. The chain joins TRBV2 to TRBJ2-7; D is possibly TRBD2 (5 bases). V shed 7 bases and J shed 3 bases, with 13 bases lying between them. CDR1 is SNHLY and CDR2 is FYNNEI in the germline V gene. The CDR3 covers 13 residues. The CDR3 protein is CASTLEGDYEQYF. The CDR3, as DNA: TGTGCCAGCACCTTAGAGGGAGACTACGAGCAGTACTTC. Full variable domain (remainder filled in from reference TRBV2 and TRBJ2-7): EPEVTQTPSHQVTQMGQEVILRCVPISNHLYFYWYRQILGQKVEFLVSFYNNEISEKSEIFDDQFSVERPDGSNFTLKIRSTKLEDSAMYFCASTLEGDYEQYFGPGTRLTVT.

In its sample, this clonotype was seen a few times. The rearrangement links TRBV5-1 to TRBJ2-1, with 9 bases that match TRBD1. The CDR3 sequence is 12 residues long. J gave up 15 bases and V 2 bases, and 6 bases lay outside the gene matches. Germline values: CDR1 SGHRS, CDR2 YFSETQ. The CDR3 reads CASSFRTGEGFF. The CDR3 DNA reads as TGCGCCAGCAGCTTTAGGACAGGGGAAGGGTTCTTC. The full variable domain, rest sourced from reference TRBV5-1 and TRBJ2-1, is KAGVTQTPRYLIKTRGQQVTLSCSPISGHRSVSWYQQTPGQGLQFLFEYFSETQRNKGNFPGRFSGRQFSNSRSEMNVSTLELGDSALYLCASSFRTGEGFFGPGTRLTVL.

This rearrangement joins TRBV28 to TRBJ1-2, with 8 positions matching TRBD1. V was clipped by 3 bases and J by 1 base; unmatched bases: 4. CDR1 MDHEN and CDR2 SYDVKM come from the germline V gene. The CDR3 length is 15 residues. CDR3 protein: CASSFDRGNNYGYTF. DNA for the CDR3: TGTGCCAGCAGTTTCGACAGGGGAAATAACTATGGCTACACCTTC.

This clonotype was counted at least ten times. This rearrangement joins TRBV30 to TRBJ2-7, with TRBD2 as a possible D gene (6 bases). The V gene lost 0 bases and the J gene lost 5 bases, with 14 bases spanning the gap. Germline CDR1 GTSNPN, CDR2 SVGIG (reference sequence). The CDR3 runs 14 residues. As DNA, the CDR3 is TGTGCCTGGAGTGTATTTGCAGGCGGGGACGAGCAGTACTTC. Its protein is CAWSVFAGGDEQYF.

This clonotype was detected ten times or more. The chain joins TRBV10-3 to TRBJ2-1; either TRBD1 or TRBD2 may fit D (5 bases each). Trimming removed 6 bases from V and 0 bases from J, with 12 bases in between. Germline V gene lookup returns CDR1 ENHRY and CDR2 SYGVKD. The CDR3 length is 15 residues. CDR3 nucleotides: TGTGCCATCAGAGGGGACGGGATCTCCTACAATGAGCAGTTCTTC. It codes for CAIRGDGISYNEQFF.

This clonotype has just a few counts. The CDR3 spells CASGPTSSPGDGNTIYF. The CDR3 DNA follows: TGTGCCAGCGGCCCCACATCCAGTCCGGGAGATGGAAACACCATATATTTT. The rearrangement joins TRBV6-1 to TRBJ1-3; D is unclear. Germline V gives CDR1 MNHNS, CDR2 SASEGT. V was cut by 8 bases and J by 3 bases, with 23 bases left in between. The CDR3 has 17 residues.

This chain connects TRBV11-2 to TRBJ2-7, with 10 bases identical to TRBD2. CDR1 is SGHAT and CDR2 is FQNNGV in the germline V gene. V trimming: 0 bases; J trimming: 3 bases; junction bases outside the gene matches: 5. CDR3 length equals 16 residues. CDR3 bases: TGTGCCAGCAGCTTAGAACCCGGACTAGCGGTCTACGAGCAGTACTTC. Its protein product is CASSLEPGLAVYEQYF.